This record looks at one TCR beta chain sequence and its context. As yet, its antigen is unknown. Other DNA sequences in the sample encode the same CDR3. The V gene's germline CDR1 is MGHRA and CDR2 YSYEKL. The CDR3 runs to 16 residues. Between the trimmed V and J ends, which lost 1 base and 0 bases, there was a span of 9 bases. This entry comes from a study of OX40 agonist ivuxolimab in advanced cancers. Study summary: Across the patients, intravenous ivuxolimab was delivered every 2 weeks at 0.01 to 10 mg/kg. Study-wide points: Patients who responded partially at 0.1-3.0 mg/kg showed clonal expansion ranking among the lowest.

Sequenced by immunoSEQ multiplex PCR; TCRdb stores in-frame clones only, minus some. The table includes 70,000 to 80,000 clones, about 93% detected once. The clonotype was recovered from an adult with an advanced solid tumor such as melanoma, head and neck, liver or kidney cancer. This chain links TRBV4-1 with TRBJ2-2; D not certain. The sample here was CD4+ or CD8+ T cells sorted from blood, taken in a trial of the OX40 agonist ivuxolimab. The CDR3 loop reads CASSQAGTPNTGELFF. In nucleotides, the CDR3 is TGCGCCAGCAGCCAAGCCGGTACCCCGAACACCGGGGAGCTGTTTTTT.